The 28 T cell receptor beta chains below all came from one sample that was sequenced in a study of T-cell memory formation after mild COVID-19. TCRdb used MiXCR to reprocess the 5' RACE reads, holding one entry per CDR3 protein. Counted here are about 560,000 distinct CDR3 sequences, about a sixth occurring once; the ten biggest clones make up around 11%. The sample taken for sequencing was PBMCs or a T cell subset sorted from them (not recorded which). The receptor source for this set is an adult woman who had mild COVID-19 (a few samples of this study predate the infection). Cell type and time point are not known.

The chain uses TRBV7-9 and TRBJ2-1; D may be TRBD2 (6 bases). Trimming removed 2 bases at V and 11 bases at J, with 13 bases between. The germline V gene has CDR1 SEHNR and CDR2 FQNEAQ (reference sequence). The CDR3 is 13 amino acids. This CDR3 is CASSLSEGWKQFF. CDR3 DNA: TGTGCCAGCAGCTTATCGGAGGGGTGGAAGCAGTTCTTC.

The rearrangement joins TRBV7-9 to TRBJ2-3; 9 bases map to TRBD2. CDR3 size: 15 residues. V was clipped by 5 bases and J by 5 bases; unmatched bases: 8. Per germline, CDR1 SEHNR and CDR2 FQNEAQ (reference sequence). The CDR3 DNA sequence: TGTGCCAGCAGCCCTTCCCAGCGGGGGGAAGATACGCAGTATTTT. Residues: CASSPSQRGEDTQYF.

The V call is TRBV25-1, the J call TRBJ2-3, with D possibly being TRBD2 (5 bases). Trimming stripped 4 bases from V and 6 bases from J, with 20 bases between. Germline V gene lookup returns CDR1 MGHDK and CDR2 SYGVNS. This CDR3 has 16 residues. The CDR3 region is CASSAPEVSRYDTQYF. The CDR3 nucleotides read TGTGCCAGCAGTGCCCCGGAGGTTAGTCGCTACGATACGCAGTATTTT.

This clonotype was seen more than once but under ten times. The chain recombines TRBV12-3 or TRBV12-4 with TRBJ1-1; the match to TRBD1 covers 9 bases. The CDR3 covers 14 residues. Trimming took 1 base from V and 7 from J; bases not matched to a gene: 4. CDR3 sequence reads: CASSLGDRAIEAFF. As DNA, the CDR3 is TGTGCCAGCAGTTTAGGGGACAGGGCGATTGAAGCTTTCTTT.

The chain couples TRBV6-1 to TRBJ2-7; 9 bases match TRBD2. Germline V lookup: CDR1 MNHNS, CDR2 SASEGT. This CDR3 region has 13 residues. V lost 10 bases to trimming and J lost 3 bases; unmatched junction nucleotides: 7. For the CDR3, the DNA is TGTGCCATCAACCTAGCGGGGAGCTACGAGCAGTACTTC. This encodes CAINLAGSYEQYF.

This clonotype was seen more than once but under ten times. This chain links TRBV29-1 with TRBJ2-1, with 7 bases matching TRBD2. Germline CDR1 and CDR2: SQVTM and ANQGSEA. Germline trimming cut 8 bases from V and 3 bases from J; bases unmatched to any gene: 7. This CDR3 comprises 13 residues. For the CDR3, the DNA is TGCAGCTCCGCGGGAGAGATCTACAATGAGCAGTTCTTC. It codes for CSSAGEIYNEQFF.

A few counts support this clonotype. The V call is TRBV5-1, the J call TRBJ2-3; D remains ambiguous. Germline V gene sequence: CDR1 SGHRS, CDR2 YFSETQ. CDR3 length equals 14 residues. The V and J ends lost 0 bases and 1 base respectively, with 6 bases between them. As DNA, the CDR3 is TGCGCCAGCAGCTTGGCGGCTGGCACAGATACGCAGTATTTT. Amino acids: CASSLAAGTDTQYF.

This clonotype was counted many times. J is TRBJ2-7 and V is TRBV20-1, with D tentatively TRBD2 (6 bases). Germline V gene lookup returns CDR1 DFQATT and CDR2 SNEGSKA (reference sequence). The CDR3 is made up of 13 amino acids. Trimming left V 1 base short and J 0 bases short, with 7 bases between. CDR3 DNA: TGCAGTGCTAGAGGGCGGGACTCCTACGAGCAGTACTTC. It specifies CSARGRDSYEQYF.

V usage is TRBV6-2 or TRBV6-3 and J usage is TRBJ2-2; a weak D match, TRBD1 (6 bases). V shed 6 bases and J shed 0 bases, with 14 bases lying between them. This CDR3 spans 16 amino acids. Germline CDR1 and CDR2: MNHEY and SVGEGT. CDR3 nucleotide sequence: TGTGCCAGCAGGATTGGGACAAGCGCGAACACCGGGGAGCTGTTTTTT. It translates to CASRIGTSANTGELFF.

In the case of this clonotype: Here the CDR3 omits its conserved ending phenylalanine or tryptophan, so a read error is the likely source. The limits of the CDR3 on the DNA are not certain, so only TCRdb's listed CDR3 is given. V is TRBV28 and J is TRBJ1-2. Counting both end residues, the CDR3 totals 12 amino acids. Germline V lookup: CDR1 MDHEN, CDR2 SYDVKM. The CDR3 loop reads CASSLKGSSPTM.

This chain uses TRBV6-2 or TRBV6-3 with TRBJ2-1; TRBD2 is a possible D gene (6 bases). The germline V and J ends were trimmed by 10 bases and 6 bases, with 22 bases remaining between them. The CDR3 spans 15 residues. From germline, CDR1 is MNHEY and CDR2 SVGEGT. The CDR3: CATTRVGGGSNEQFF. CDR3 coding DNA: TGTGCCACCACTCGCGTTGGGGGAGGAAGCAATGAGCAGTTCTTC.

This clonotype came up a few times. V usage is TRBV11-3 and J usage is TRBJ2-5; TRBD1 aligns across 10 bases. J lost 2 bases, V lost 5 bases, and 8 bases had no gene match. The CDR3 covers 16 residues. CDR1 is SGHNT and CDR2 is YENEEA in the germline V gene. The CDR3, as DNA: TGTGCCAGCAGCCTTCAGGGACAGGGGTGGCAAGAGACCCAGTACTTC. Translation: CASSLQGQGWQETQYF. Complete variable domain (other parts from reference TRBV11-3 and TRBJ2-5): EAGVVQSPRYKIIEKKQPVAFWCNPISGHNTLYWYLQNLGQGPELLIRYENEEAVDDSQLPKDRFSAERLKGVDSTLKIQPAELGDSAVYLCASSLQGQGWQETQYFGPGTRLLVL.

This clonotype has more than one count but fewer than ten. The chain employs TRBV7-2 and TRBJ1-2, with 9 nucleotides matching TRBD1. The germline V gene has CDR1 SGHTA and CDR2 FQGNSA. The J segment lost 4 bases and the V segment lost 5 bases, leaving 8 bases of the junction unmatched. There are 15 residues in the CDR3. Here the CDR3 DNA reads TGTGCCAGCAGCGACGGGACAGGGTGGGCCTATGGCTACACCTTC. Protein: CASSDGTGWAYGYTF.

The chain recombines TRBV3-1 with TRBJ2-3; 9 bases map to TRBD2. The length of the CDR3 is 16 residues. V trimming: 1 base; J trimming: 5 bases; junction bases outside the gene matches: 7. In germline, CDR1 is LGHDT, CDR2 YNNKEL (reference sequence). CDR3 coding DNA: TGTGCCAGCAGCCAAGTCGGCGGGGGGGCAATAGATACGCAGTATTTT. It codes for CASSQVGGGAIDTQYF.

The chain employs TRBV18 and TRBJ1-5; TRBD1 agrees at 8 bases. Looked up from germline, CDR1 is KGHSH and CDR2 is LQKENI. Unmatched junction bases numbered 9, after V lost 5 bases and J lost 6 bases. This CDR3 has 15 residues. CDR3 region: CASSKDRDGIQPQHF. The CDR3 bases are TGTGCCAGCTCAAAGGACAGGGATGGAATTCAGCCCCAGCATTTT.

CDR3 region: CASSFPGGTYPQFF. As DNA, the CDR3 is TGTGCCAGCAGCTTCCCCGGGGGTACCTATCCACAGTTCTTC. The chain recombines TRBV7-9 with TRBJ2-1; perhaps TRBD2 as D (6 bases). V lost 3 bases to trimming and J lost 13 bases, with 19 bases between them. This CDR3 region has 14 residues. CDR1 is SEHNR and CDR2 is FQNEAQ in the germline V gene (reference sequence).

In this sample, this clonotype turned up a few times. The CDR3 protein is CASSLVPPSSSVTDTQYF. The CDR3 DNA reads TGCGCCAGCAGCTTGGTTCCCCCCAGCTCATCCGTCACAGATACGCAGTATTTT. The chain joins TRBV5-1 to TRBJ2-3; D is unresolved. CDR3 length: 18 amino acids. V gave up 0 bases and J gave up 2 bases, with 19 bases separating them. Per the germline V gene, CDR1 is SGHRS and CDR2 is YFSETQ.

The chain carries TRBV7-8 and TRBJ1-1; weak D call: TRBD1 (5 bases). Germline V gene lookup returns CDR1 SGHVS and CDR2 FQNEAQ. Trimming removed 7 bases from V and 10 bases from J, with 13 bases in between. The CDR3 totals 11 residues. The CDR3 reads CASNDGDAAFF. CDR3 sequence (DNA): TGTGCCAGCAACGACGGGGACGCAGCTTTCTTT.

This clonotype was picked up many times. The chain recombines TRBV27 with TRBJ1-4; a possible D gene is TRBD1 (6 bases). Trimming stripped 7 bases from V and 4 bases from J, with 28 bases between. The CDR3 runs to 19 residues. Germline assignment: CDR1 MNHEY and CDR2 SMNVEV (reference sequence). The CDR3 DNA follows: TGTGCCAGCAAGTCTCACCCACGACGAGGGACACGGGATAATGAAAAACTGTTTTTT. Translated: CASKSHPRRGTRDNEKLFF. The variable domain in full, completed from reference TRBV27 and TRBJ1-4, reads EAQVTQNPRYLITVTGKKLTVTCSQNMNHEYMSWYRQDPGLGLRQIYYSMNVEVTDKGDVPEGYKVSRKEKRNFPLILESPSPNQTSLYFCASKSHPRRGTRDNEKLFFGSGTQLSVL.

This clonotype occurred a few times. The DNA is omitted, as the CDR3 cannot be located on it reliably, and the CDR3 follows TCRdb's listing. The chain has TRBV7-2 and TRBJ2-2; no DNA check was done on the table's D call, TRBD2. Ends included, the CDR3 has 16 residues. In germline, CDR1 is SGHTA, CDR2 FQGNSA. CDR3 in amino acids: CASSFQREATPGSCFF.

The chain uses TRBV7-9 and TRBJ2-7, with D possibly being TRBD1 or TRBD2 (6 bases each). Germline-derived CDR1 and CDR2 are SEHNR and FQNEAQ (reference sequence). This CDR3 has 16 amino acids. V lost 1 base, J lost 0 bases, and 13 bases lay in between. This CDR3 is CASSLGGAASSYEQYF. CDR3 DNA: TGTGCCAGCAGCTTAGGGGGGGCCGCGAGCTCCTACGAGCAGTACTTC. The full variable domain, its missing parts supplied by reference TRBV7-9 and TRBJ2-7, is DTGVSQNPRHKITKRGQNVTFRCDPISEHNRLYWYRQTLGQGPEFLTYFQNEAQLEKSRLLSDRFSAERPKGSFSTLEIQRTEQGDSAMYLCASSLGGAASSYEQYFGPGTRLTVT.

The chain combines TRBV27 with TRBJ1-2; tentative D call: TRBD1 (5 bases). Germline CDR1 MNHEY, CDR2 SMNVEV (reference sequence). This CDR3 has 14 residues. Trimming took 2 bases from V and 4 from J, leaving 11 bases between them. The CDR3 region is CASSLAGRGYGYTF. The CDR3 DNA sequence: TGTGCCAGCAGTTTAGCAGGGAGAGGCTATGGCTACACCTTC.

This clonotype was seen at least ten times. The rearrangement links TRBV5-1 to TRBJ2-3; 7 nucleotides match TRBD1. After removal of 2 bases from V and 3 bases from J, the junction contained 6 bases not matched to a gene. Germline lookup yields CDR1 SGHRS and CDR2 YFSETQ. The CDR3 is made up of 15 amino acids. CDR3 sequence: CASSFLGQRTDTQYF. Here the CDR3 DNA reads TGCGCCAGCAGCTTCTTGGGACAGAGAACAGATACGCAGTATTTT.

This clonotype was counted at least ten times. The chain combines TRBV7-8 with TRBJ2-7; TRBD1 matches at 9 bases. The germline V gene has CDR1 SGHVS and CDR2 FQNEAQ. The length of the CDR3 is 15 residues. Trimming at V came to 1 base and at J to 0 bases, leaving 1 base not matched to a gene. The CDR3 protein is CASSLVGQGSYEQYF. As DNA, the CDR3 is TGTGCCAGCAGCTTAGTGGGACAGGGCTCCTACGAGCAGTACTTC. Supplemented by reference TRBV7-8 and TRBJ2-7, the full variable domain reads GAGVSQSPRYKVAKRGQDVALRCDPISGHVSLFWYQQALGQGPEFLTYFQNEAQLDKSGLPSDRFFAERPEGSVSTLKIQRTQQEDSAVYLCASSLVGQGSYEQYFGPGTRLTVT.

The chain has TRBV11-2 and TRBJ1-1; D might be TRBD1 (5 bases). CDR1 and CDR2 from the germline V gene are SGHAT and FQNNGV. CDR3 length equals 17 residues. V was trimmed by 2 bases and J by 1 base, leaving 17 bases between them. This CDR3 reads CASSLRGLGRSNTEAFF. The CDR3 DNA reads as TGTGCCAGCAGCTTAAGGGGTTTGGGCAGGTCGAACACTGAAGCTTTCTTT.

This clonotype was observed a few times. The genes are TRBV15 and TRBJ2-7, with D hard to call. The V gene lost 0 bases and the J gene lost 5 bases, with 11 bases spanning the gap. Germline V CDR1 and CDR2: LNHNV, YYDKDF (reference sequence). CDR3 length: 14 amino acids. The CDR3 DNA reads TGTGCCACCAGCAGAGATCGTGGTTTGGACGAGCAGTACTTC. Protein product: CATSRDRGLDEQYF.

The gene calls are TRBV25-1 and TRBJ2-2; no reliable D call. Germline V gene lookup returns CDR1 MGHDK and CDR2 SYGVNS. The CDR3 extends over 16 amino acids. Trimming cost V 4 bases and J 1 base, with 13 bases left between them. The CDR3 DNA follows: TGTGCCAGCAGTGGAGTGTGGTCAGAGAACACCGGGGAGCTGTTTTTT. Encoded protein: CASSGVWSENTGELFF. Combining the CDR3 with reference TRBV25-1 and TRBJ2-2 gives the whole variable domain EADIYQTPRYLVIGTGKKITLECSQTMGHDKMYWYQQDPGMELHLIHYSYGVNSTEKGDLSSESTVSRIRTEHFPLTLESARPSHTSQYLCASSGVWSENTGELFFGEGSRLTVL.

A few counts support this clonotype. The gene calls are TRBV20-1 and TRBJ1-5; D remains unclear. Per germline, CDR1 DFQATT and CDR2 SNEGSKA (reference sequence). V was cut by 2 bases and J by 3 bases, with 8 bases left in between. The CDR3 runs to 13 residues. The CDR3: CSARPGVNQPQHF. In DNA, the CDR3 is TGCAGTGCTAGACCGGGCGTCAATCAGCCCCAGCATTTT.